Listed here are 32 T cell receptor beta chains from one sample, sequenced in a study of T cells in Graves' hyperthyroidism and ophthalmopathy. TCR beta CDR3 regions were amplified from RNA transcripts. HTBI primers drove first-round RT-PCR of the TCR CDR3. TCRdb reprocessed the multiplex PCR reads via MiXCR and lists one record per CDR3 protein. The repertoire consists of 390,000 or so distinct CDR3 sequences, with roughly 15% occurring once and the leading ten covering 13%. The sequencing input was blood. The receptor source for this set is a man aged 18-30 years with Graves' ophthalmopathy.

In nucleotides, the CDR3 is TGTGCCAGCAGCCAACAAGTTCGGGGTAACTATGGCTACACCTTC. Translating it yields CASSQQVRGNYGYTF. This chain links TRBV14 with TRBJ1-2; D not certain. This CDR3 is built from 15 residues. Germline V gene lookup returns CDR1 SGHDN and CDR2 FVKESK. V lost 2 bases to trimming and J lost 1 base, with 11 bases between them.

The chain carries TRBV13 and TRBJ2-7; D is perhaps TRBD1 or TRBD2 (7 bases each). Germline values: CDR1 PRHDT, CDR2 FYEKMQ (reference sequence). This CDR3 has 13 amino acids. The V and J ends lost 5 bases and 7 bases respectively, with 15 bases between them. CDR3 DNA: TGTGCCAGCAGCCCAGGGGGGAGGGGAGAGCAGTACTTC. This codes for CASSPGGRGEQYF.

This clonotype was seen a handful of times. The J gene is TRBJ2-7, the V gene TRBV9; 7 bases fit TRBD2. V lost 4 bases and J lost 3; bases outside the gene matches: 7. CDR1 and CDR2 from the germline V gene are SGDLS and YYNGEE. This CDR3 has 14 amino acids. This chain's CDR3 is CASSPLERGYEQYF. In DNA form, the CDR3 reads TGTGCCAGCAGCCCACTGGAGCGGGGCTACGAGCAGTACTTC.

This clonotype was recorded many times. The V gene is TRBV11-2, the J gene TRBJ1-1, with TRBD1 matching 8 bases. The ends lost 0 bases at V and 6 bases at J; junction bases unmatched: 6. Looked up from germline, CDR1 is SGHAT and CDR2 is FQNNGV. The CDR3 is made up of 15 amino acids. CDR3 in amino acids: CASSLDDRGFAEAFF. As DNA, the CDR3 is TGTGCCAGCAGCTTAGACGACAGGGGTTTTGCTGAAGCTTTCTTT.

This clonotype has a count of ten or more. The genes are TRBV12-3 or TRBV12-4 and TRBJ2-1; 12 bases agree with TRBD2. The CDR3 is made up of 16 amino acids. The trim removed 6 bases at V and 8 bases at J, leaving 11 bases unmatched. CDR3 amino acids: CASRERLAGERDEQFF. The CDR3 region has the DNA TGTGCCAGCAGGGAACGACTAGCGGGAGAACGCGATGAGCAGTTCTTC.

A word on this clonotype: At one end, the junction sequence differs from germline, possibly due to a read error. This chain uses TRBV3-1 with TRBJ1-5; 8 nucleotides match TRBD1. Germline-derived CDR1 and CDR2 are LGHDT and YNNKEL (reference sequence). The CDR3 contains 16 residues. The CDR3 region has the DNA TGCGCCAGCAGCCGAGAGACAGGGGTCGGCTATCAGCCCCAGCATTTT. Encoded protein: CASSRETGVGYQPQHF.

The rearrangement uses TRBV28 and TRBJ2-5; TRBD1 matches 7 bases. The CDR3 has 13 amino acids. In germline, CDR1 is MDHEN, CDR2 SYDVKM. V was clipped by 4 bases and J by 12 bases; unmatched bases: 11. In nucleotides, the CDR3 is TGTGCCAGCAGTTCCACCCCGACAGGGTTGAAGTACTTC. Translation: CASSSTPTGLKYF. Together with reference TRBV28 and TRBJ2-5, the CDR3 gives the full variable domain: DVKVTQSSRYLVKRTGEKVFLECVQDMDHENMFWYRQDPGLGLRLIYFSYDVKMKEKGDIPEGYSVSREKKERFSLILESASTNQTSMYLCASSSTPTGLKYFGPGTRLLVL.

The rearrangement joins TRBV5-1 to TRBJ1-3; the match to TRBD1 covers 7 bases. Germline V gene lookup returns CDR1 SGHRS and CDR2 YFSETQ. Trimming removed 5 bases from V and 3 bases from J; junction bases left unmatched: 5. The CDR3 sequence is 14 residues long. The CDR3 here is CASRGGIYGNTIYF. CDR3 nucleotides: TGCGCCAGCAGAGGGGGCATCTATGGAAACACCATATATTTT.

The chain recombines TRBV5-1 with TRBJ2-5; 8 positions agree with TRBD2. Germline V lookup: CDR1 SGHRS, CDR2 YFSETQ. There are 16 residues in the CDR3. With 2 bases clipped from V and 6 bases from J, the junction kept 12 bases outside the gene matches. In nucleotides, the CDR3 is TGCGCCAGCAGCTTCCTGACCAGCGGGGGCTATCAGACCCAGTACTTC. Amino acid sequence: CASSFLTSGGYQTQYF.

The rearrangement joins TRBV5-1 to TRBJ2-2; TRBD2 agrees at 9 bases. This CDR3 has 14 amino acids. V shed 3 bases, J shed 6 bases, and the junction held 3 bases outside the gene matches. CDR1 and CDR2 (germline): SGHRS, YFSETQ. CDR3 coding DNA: TGCGCCAGCAGCTCCGGGACTAGCCCCGGGGAGCTGTTTTTT. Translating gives CASSSGTSPGELFF.

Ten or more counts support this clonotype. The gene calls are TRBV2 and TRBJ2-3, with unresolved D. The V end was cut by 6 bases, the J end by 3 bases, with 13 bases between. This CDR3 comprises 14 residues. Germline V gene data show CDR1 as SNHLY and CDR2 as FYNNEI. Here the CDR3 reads CASSRTGTTDTQYF. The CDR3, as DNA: TGTGCCAGCAGCAGAACGGGTACGACAGATACGCAGTATTTT.

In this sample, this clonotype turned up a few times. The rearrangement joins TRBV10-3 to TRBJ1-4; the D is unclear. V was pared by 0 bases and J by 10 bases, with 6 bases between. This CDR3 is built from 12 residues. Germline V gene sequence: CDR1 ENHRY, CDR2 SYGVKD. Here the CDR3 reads CAISESGVKLFF. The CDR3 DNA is TGTGCCATCAGTGAGTCGGGTGTAAAACTGTTTTTT.

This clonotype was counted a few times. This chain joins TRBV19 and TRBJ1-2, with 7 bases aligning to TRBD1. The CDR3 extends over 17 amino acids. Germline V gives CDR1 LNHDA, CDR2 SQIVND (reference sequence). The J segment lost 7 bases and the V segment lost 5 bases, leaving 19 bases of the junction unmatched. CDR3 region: CASSPLSSDRVVGGYTF. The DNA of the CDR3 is TGTGCCAGTAGTCCGCTTTCTTCCGACAGGGTAGTGGGTGGCTACACCTTC.

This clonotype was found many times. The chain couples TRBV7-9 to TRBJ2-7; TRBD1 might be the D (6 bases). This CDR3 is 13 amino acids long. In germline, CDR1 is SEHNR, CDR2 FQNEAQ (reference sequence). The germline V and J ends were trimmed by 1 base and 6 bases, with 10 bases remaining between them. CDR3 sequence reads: CASSLGDTSEQYF. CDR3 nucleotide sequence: TGTGCCAGCAGCTTAGGGGACACCTCCGAGCAGTACTTC.

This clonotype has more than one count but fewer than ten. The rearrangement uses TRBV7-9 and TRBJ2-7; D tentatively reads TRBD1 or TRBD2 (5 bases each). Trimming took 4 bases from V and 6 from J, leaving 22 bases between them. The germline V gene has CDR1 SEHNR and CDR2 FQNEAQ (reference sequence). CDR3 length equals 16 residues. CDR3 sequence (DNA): TGTGCCAGCAGCTCCTACCGGGCCCCGGGGCCCCCCGAGCAGTACTTC. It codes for CASSSYRAPGPPEQYF.

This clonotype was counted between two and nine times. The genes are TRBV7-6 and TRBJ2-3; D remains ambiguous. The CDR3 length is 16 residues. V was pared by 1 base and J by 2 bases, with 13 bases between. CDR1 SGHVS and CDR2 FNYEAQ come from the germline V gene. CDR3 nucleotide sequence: TGTGCCAGCAGCTTAGTAGTTAGGCTTCTCACAGATACGCAGTATTTT. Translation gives CASSLVVRLLTDTQYF. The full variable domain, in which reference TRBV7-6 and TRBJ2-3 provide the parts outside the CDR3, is GAGVSQSPRYKVTKRGQDVALRCDPISGHVSLYWYRQALGQGPEFLTYFNYEAQQDKSGLPNDRFSAERPEGSISTLTIQRTEQRDSAMYRCASSLVVRLLTDTQYFGPGTRLTVL.

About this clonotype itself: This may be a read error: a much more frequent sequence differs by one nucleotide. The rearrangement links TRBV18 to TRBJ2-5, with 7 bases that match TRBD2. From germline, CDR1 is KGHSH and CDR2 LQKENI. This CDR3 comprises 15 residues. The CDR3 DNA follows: TGTGCCAGCCCACCGGGAGGTTCGGGGCAAGAGACCCAGTACTTC. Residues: CASPPGGSGQETQYF.

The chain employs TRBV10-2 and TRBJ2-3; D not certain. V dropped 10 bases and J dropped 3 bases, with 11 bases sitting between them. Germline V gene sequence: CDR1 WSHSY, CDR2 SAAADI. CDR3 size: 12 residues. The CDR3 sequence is CAIYGLTDTQYF. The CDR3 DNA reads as TGCGCCATCTACGGGTTGACAGATACGCAGTATTTT.

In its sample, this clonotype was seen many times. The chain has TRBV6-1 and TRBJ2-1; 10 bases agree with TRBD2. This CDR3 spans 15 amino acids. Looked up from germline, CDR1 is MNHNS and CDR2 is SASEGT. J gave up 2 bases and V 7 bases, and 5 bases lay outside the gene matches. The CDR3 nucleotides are TGTGCCAGCACCACAACTAGCGGGACCTACAATGAGCAGTTCTTC. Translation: CASTTTSGTYNEQFF.

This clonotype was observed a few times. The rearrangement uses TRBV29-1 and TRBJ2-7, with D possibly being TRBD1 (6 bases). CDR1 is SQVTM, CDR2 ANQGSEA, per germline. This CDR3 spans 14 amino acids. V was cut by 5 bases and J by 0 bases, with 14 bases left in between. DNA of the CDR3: TGCAGCGTTATTCAGGGGTCCTTCTCCTACGAGCAGTACTTC. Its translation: CSVIQGSFSYEQYF.

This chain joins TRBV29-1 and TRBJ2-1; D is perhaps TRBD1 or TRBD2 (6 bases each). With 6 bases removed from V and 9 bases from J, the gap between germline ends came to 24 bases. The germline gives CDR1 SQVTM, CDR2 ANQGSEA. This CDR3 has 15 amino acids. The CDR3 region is CSVPSGAGSLGEQFF. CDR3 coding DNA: TGCAGCGTACCCTCGGGGGCGGGTTCTCTGGGTGAGCAGTTCTTC.

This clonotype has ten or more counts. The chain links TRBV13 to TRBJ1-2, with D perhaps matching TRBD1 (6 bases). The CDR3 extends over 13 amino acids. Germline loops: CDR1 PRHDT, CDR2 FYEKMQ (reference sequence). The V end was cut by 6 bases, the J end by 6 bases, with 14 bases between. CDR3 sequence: CASSYRVPDGYTF. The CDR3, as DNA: TGTGCCAGCAGTTACAGGGTCCCAGATGGCTACACCTTC.

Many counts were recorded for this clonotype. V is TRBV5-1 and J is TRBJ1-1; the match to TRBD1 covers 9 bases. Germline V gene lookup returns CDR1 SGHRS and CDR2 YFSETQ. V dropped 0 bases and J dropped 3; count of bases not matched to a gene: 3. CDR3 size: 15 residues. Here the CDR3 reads CASSLAGTGYTEAFF. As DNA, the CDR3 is TGCGCCAGCAGCTTGGCCGGGACAGGGTACACTGAAGCTTTCTTT.

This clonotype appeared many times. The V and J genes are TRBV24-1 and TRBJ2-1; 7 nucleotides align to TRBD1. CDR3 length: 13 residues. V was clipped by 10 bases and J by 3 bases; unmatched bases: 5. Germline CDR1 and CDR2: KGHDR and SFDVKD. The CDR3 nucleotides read TGTGCCACGAGGGACAGTAACTACAATGAGCAGTTCTTC. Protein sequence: CATRDSNYNEQFF.

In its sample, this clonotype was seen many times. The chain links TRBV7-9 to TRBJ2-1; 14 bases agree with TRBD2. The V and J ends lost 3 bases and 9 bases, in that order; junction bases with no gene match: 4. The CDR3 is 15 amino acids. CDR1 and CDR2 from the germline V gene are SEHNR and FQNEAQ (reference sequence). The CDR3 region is CASSLGLAGASEQFF. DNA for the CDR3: TGTGCCAGCAGCTTGGGACTAGCGGGAGCCAGTGAGCAGTTCTTC. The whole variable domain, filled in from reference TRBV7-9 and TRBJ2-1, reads DTGVSQNPRHKITKRGQNVTFRCDPISEHNRLYWYRQTLGQGPEFLTYFQNEAQLEKSRLLSDRFSAERPKGSFSTLEIQRTEQGDSAMYLCASSLGLAGASEQFFGPGTRLTVL.

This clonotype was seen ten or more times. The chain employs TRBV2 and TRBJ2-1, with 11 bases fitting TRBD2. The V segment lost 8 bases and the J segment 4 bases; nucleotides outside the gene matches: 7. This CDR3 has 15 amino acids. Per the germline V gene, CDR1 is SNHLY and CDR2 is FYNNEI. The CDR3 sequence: CASSGGLAVYNEQFF. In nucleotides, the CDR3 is TGTGCCAGCTCGGGGGGACTAGCGGTATACAATGAGCAGTTCTTC.

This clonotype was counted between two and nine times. CDR3 amino acids: CASIWTGGVSGYTF. The DNA of the CDR3 is TGTGCCAGCATTTGGACAGGGGGTGTCTCTGGCTACACCTTC. The chain recombines TRBV6-5 with TRBJ1-2, with 10 bases that match TRBD1. This CDR3 region has 14 residues. V gave up 7 bases and J gave up 7 bases; unmatched junction bases: 9. The germline CDR1 and CDR2 sequences are MNHEY and SVGAGI.

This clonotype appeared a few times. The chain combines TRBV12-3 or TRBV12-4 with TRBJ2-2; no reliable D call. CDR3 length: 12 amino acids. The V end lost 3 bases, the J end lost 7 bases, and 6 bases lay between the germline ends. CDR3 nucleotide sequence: TGTGCCAGCAGTTTTGGGGACGGGGAGCTGTTTTTT. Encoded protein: CASSFGDGELFF.

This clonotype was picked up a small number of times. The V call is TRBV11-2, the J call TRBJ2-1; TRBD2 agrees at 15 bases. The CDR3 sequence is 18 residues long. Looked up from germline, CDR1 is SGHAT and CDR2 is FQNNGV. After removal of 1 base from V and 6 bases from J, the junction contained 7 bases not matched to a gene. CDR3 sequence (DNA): TGTGCCAGCAGCTTAGGTTCCGGGACTAGCGGGAGGTTCAATGAGCAGTTCTTC. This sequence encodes CASSLGSGTSGRFNEQFF.

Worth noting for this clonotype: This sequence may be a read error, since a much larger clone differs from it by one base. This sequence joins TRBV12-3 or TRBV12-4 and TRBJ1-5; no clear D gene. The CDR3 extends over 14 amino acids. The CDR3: CTSTSNGRNQPQHF. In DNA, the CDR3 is TGTACCAGCACCAGCAATGGCAGAAATCAGCCCCAGCATTTT.

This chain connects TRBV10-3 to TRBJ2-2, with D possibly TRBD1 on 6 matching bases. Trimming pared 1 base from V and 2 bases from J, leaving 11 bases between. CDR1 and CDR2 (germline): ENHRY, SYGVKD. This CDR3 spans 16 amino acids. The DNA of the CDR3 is TGTGCCATCAGTGAGTTGCTGGGGGCAAACACCGGGGAGCTGTTTTTT. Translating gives CAISELLGANTGELFF.

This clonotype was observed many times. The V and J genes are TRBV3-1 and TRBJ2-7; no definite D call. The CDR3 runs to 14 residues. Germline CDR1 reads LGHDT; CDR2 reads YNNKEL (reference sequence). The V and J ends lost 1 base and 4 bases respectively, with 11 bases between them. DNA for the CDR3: TGTGCCAGCAGCCAAGTGGTATTCGGGTACGAGCAGTACTTC. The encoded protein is CASSQVVFGYEQYF.